This T cell receptor beta chain came from a study of monozygotic twins with cystic fibrosis (dated by TCRdb to about 2021). Concerning the study at large: Barcoded libraries were prepared from three micrograms of fragmented DNA with roughly 16 PCR cycles. The study compared TCR beta repertoires within and between 16 monozygotic twin pairs with cystic fibrosis to assess genetic influence on V and J gene usage. Data for three of the twin pairs had previously been reported in another context. The cohort comprised ten female and six male twin pairs aged about 2.0 to 40 years, median around 9 years, mostly children and adolescents. On the day blood was drawn, the twins' weight-for-height and FEVPerc (FEV1 disease centile) were ranked against those of the approximately 990 cohort participants.

The CDR3 numbers 14 residues from cysteine through phenylalanine. The retained sequence is limited to the CDR3, 42 bases, with the frame set at the first base. The V end loses 4 bases and the J end loses 10 bases, and a stretch of 15 bases separates them. Based on the germline V gene (reference sequence), the CDR1 and CDR2 sequences are SGHNT and YYREEE. TCR beta CDR3 regions were amplified by multiplex PCR with the immunoSEQ immune profiling system according to the manufacturer's instructions. Sequencing was performed on an Illumina NextSeq system. On the study's bioinformatics: Sequence data were processed on the immunoSEQ Analyzer platform, and clonality was computed as the square root of Simpson's index of productive rearrangements. V and J usage similarity was measured by Jensen-Shannon distance, and CDR3 generation probabilities were computed with OLGA. Shared CDR3 sequences were searched in the immuneACCESS database (August 2020) and in VDJdb (December 2020). Imported from immuneACCESS, the table was reduced by TCRdb to in-frame sequences with V and J called. These copies leave out some clones; in studies compared against another copy, an unresolved V gene accounts for under half, and the cause of the remainder is not known. For V, J and clone size, that table is used; D and trimming come from the DNA. A total of almost 20,000 clones appear in this sample, about 90% of them only once. Approximately 1.4% of the sample belongs to the ten largest clones.

The investigation overall reported the following: Nucleotide-identical clonotype sharing was significantly higher within monozygotic CF twin pairs than between unrelated CF individuals (P = 0.000026, Mann-Whitney). Simpson clonality was generally low (median about 0.0087), suggesting a naive-dominated repertoire, with higher clonality in the most severely affected patients. No association turned up between shared CDR3 numbers and age, concordance or disease severity, and the cohort was small. V gene usage was most similar to the co-twin in 13 of 16 pairs, and J usage was most similar to the co-twin in 8 of 16 pairs, which suggests genetic constraints.

The twin pairs came from the European Cystic Fibrosis Twin and Sibling Study Cohort, a cohort that recruited patients from 150 to 200 CF clinics across 14 European countries. Zygosity and CFTR genotype were confirmed in-house, and zygosity was tested by multiplex PCR of nine short tandem repeat loci. Peripheral blood was sampled from each twin, with clinical parameters recorded on the day of blood sampling. Genomic DNA was isolated from peripheral blood cells with phenol/chloroform and kept in TE buffer at 4 degrees C. About this clone itself: Its antigen target is currently unknown. The sample holds no much larger clone one base away, and base qualities are not on file.

The sequenced sample was blood. The sequence is built from TRBV5-4 and TRBJ1-6, with TRBD1 perhaps the D gene, on 5 matching bases. The TCR was taken from a girl aged 2 to 9 with cystic fibrosis. The CDR3 in this case is CASSRTGEGSPLHF. The DNA reads TGTGCCAGCAGCCGCACAGGAGAAGGGTCACCCCTCCACTTT.